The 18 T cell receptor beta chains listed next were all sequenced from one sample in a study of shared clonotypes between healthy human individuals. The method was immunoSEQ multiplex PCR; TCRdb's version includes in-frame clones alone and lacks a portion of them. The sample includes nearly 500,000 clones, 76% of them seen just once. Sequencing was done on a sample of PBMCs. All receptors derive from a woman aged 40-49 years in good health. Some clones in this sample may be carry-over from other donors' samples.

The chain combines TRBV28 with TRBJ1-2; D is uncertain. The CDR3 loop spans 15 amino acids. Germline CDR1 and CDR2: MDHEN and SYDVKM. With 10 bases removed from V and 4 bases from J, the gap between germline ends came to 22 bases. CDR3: CATSWASRDRYGYTF. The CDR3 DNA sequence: TGTGCCACATCGTGGGCCTCGAGGGATCGCTATGGCTACACCTTC.

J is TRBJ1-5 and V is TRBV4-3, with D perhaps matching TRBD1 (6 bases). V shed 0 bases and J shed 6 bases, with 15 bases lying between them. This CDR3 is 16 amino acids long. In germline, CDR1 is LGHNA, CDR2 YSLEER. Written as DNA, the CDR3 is TGCGCCAGCAGCCAAGAAGTAGACAGGTTTAGTCAGCCCCAGCATTTT. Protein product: CASSQEVDRFSQPQHF.

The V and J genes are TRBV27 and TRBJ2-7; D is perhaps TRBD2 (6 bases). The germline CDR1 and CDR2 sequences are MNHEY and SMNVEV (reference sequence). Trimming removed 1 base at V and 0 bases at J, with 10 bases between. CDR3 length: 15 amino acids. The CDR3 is CASSLFAGSSYEQYF. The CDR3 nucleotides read TGTGCCAGCAGTTTATTTGCGGGGAGCTCCTACGAGCAGTACTTC.

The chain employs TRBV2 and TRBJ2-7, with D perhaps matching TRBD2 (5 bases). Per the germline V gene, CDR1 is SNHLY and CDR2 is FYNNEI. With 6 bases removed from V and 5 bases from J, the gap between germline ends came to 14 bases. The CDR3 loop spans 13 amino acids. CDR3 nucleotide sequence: TGTGCCAGCAGGCGGGCCCCGAGGGACGAGCAGTACTTC. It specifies CASRRAPRDEQYF. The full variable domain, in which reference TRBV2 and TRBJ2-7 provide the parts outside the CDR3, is EPEVTQTPSHQVTQMGQEVILRCVPISNHLYFYWYRQILGQKVEFLVSFYNNEISEKSEIFDDQFSVERPDGSNFTLKIRSTKLEDSAMYFCASRRAPRDEQYFGPGTRLTVT.

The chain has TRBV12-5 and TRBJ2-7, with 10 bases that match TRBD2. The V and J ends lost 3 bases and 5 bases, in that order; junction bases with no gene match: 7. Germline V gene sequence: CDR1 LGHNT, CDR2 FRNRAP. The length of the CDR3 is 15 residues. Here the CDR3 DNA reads TGTGCTAGTGGTTTTTTAGCTAGCGGGAGCGACGAGCAGTACTTC. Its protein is CASGFLASGSDEQYF.

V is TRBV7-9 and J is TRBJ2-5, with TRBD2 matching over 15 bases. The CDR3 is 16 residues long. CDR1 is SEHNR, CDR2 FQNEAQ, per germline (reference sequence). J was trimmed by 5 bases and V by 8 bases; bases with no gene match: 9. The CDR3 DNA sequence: TGTGCCAGCCGACCGGGACTAGCGGGAGGAGGGGAGACCCAGTACTTC. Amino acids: CASRPGLAGGGETQYF.

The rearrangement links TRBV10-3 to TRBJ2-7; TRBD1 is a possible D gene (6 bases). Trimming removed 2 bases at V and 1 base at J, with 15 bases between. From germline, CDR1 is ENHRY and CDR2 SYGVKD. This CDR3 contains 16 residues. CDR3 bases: TGTGCCATCAGTGAGGGCCCAGGGGCGGCATCCTACGAGCAGTACTTC. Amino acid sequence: CAISEGPGAASYEQYF.

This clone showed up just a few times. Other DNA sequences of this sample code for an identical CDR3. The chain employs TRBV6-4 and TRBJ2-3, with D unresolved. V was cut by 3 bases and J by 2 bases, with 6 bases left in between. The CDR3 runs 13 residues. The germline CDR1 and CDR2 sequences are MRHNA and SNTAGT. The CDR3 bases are TGTGCCAGCAGTGAGGAAGACACAGATACGCAGTATTTT. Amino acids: CASSEEDTDTQYF.

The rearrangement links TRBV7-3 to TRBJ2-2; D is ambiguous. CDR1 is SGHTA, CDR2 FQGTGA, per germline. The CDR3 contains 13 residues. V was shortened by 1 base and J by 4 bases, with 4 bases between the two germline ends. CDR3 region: CASSLRPTGELFF. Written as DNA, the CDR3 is TGTGCCAGCAGCTTAAGGCCCACCGGGGAGCTGTTTTTT.

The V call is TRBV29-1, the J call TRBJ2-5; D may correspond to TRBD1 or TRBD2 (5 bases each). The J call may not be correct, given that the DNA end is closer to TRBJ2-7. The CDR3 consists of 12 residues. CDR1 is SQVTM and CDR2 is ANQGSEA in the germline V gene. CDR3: CSVRDGTYEQYF. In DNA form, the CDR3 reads TGCAGCGTCCGGGACGGAACCTACGAGCAGTACTTC.

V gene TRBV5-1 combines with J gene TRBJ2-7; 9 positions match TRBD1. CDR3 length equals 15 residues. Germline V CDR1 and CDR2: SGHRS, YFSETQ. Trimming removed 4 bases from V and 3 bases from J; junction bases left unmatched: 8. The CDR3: CASSQPQGARYEQYF. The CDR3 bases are TGCGCCAGCAGCCAACCACAGGGGGCGCGCTACGAGCAGTACTTC.

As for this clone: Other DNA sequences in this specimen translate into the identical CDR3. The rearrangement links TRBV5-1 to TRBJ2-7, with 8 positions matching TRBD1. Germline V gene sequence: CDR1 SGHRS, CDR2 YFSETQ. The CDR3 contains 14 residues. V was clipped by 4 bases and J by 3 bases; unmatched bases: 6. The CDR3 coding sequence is TGCGCCAGCAGCCCCGGGACAGGAGGCTACGAGCAGTACTTC. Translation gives CASSPGTGGYEQYF.

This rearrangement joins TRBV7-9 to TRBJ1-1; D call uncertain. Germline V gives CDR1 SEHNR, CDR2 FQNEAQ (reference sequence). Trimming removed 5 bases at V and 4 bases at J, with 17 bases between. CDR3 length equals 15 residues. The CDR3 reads CASSPTTALGTEAFF. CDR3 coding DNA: TGTGCCAGCAGCCCTACGACGGCTCTGGGCACTGAAGCTTTCTTT.

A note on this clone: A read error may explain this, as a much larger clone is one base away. The CDR3 is CAGSVTGTMQYF. The CDR3 DNA reads TGTGCCGGCAGCGTGACAGGGACGATGCAGTACTTC. The chain uses TRBV2 and TRBJ2-7; 7 bases agree with TRBD1. The CDR3 contains 12 residues. Germline CDR1 is SNHLY and CDR2 is FYNNEI.

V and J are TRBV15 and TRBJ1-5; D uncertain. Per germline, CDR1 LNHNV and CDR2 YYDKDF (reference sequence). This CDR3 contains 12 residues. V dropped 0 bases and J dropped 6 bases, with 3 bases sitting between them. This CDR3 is CATSRDVQPQHF. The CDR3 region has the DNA TGTGCCACCAGCAGAGATGTTCAGCCCCAGCATTTT. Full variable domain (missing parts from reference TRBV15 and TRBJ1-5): DAMVIQNPRYQVTQFGKPVTLSCSQTLNHNVMYWYQQKSSQAPKLLFHYYDKDFNNEADTPDNFQSRRPNTSFCFLDIRSPGLGDTAMYLCATSRDVQPQHFGDGTRLSIL.

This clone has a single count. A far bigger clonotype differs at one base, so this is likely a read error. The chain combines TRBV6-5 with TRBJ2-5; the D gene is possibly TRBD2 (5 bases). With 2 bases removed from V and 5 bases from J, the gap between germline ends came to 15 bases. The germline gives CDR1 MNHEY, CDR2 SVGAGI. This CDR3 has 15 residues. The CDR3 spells CASSYPLDRGETQYF. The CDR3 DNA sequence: TGTGCCAGCAGTTACCCTTTAGACCGCGGGGAGACCCAGTACTTC.

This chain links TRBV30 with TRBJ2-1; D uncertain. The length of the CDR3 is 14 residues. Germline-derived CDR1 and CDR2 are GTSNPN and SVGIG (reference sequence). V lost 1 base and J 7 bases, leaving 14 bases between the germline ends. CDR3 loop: CAWSASRVGNEQFF. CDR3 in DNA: TGTGCCTGGAGTGCGAGCCGGGTCGGTAATGAGCAGTTCTTC. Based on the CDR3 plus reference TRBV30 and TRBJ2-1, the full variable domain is SQTIHQWPATLVQPVGSPLSLECTVEGTSNPNLYWYRQAAGRGLQLLFYSVGIGQISSEVPQNLSASRPQDRQFILSSKKLLLSDSGFYLCAWSASRVGNEQFFGPGTRLTVL.

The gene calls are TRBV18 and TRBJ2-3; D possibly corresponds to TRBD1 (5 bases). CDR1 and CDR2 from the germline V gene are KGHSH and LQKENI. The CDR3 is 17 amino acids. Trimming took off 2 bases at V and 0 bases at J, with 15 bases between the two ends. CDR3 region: CASSPNGVTVSTDTQYF. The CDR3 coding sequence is TGTGCCAGCTCACCAAACGGAGTGACAGTAAGCACAGATACGCAGTATTTT.